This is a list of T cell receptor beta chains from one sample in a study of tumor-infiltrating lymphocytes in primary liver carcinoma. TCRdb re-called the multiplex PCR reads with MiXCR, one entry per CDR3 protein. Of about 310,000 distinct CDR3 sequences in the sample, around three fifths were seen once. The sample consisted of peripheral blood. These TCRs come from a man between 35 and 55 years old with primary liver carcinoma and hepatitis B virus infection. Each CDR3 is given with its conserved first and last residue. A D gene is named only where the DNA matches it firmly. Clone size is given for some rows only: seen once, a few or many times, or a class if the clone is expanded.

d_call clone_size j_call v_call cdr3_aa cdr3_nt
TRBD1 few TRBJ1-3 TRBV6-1 CASSGQGFSGNTIYF TGTGCCAGCAGTGGACAGGGCTTCTCTGGAAACACCATATATTTT
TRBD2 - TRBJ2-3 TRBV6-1 CAGSLGLAGLDTQYF TGTGCCGGCAGTTTGGGACTAGCGGGGCTAGATACGCAGTATTTT
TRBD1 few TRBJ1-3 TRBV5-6 CASSPGQGARRTGNTIYF TGTGCCAGCAGCCCGGGACAGGGGGCAAGGCGAACAGGAAACACTATATATTTT
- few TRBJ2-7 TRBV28 CASSLWLAEQYF TGTGCCAGCAGTTTATGGTTGGCCGAGCAGTACTTC
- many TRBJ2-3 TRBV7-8 CASSLVTGSSSTQYF TGTGCCAGCAGCTTAGTAACTGGGTCTTCTTCTACGCAGTATTTT
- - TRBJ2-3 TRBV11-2 CASSLEVGGTRYF TGTGCCAGTAGCTTAGAGGTGGGGGGTACGCGGTATTTT
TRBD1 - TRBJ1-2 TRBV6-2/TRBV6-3 CAGRDPPGTDLNYGYTF TGTGCCGGCAGGGACCCACCCGGGACAGACCTTAACTATGGCTACACCTTC
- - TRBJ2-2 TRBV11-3 CASSRDNLSTGELFF TGTGCCAGCAGCAGGGACAACTTAAGCACCGGGGAGCTGTTTTTT
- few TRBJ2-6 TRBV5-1 CASLESTGANVLTF TGCGCCAGCCTCGAAAGTACTGGGGCCAACGTCCTGACTTTC
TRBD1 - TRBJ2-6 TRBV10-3 CAISAVTGAVSTGANVPTF TGCGCCATCAGTGCAGTGACAGGGGCGGTTAGCACTGGGGCCAACGTCCCTACTTTC
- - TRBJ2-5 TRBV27 CASSPLALQETQYF TGTGCCAGCAGTCCCCTCGCGCTCCAAGAGACCCAGTACTTC
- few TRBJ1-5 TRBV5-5 CASSLGESNQPQHF TGTGCCAGCAGCTTAGGGGAGAGCAATCAGCCCCAGCATTTT
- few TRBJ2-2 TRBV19 CATYTGELFF TGTGCCACTTACACCGGGGAGCTGTTTTTT
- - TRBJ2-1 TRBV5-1 CASSLEVAASYNEQFF TGCGCCAGCAGCTTGGAAGTTGCCGCCTCCTACAATGAGCAGTTCTTC
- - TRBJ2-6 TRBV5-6 CASGLGRAGLGSGANVLTF TGTGCCAGCGGCCTGGGCAGGGCCGGGTTGGGCTCTGGGGCCAACGTCCTGACTTTC
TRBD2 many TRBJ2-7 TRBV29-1 CSVGGRTPYEQYF TGCAGCGTTGGCGGGAGGACACCCTACGAGCAGTACTTC
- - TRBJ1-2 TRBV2 CAVKIAGQDVYGYTF TGTGCCGTCAAAATCGCGGGACAAGACGTATATGGCTACACCTTC
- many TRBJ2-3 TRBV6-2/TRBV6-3 CASSAGKHTQYF TGTGCCAGCAGCGCAGGGAAACATACGCAGTATTTT
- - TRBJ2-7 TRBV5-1 CASSDRRGGDEQYF TGCGCCAGCAGCGACAGGCGGGGTGGTGACGAGCAGTACTTC
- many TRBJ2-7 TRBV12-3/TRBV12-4 CASSLAGDEQYF TGTGCCAGCAGCTTAGCTGGGGACGAGCAGTACTTC
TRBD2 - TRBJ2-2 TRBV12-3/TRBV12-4 CACSPAGVATGELFF TGTGCCTGCAGTCCGGCGGGAGTTGCGACCGGGGAGTTGTTTTTT
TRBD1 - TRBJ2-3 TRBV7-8 CASSSTGASTDTQYF TGTGCCAGCAGCTCCACAGGGGCTAGCACAGATACGCAGTATTTT
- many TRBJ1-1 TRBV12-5 CASGLVPMGEAFF TGTGCTAGTGGTTTGGTACCCATGGGTGAAGCTTTCTTT
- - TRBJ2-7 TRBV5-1 CASSLDNPPREQYF TGCGCCAGCAGCTTGGACAACCCCCCACGCGAGCAGTACTTC
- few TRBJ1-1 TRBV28 CASSLFGENTEAFF TGTGCCAGCAGTTTATTCGGAGAGAACACTGAAGCTTTCTTT
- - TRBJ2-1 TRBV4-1 CASSQDIRTSRGGEQFF TGCGCCAGCAGCCAAGATATAAGGACTAGCAGGGGGGGCGAGCAGTTCTTC
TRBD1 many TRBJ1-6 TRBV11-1 CASSRDRVNSPLHF TGTGCCAGCAGCCGGGACAGGGTAAATTCACCCCTCCACTTT
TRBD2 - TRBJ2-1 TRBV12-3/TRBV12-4 CASSSLEREGPYEQFF TGTGCCAGCAGTTCGCTAGAGCGGGAGGGCCCATATGAGCAGTTCTTC
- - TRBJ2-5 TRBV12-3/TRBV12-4 CVSSLIVGETRYF TGTGTCAGCAGTTTAATAGTGGGAGAGACCCGGTACTTC
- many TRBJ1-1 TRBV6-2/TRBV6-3 CASSYSPAGSTNTEAFF TGTGCCAGCAGTTACTCGCCAGCAGGGTCTACGAACACTGAAGCTTTCTTT
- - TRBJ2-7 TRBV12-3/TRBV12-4 CASSSVRSESYEQYF TGTGCCAGCAGTTCAGTCAGGAGTGAGTCATACGAGCAGTACTTC
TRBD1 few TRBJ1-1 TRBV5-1 CASSVDGQGAEAFF TGCGCCAGCAGCGTAGACGGACAGGGCGCTGAAGCTTTCTTT
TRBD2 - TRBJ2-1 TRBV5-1 CASSFPAGRNSEQFF TGCGCCAGCAGCTTCCCAGCGGGAAGGAACAGTGAGCAATTCTTC